This T cell receptor beta chain was found in a study of cytomegalovirus exposure and HLA in healthy donors. The study, taken as a whole, reports: It was likely that a cluster of highly shared sequence variants was a sequencing artifact. The authors excluded some V segments, including TRBV6-2 and TRBV6-3, as indistinguishable. HLA alleles were associated with some 16,000 TCR beta sequences in a later analysis at 0.05 false discovery rate.

Points on this clone: Its antigen remains unknown. Sequence at one end of the junction differs from germline and may be a read error.

Primers included in the PCR were 60 Vbeta and 13 Jbeta primers. The method was immunoSEQ multiplex PCR; TCRdb's version includes in-frame clones alone and lacks a portion of them. The repertoire includes under 200,000 clones, around 65% of them detected once, and less than 3% sits in the top ten. Germline V gene data show CDR1 as SEHNR and CDR2 as FQNEAQ (reference sequence). The CDR3 loop spans 17 amino acids. The sequence came from a woman aged 40-49 years in good health and CMV-seropositive. Sequencing was carried out using PBMCs. This rearrangement joins TRBV7-9 to TRBJ1-2; TRBD1 agrees at 10 bases. In nucleotides, the CDR3 is TGTGCCATCGACCCTACCCCCGGGACAGGGGACCCCTATGGCTACCCCTTC. The encoded protein is CAIDPTPGTGDPYGYPF.